Below, 23 T cell receptor beta chains from the same sample are listed, as sequenced in a study of OX40 agonist ivuxolimab in advanced cancers. Some clones are missing from TCRdb's copy, which holds only in-frame ones; the method was immunoSEQ multiplex PCR. The sample has about 69,000 clones, approximately 89% seen once; the top ten hold just under 0.3%. Sequenced material: CD4+ or CD8+ T cells sorted from blood, taken in a trial of the OX40 agonist ivuxolimab. The receptors derive from an adult with an advanced solid tumor such as melanoma, head and neck, liver or kidney cancer.

V is TRBV19 and J is TRBJ2-5; the D gene could be TRBD1 or TRBD2 (5 bases each). Trimming shortened V by 1 base and J by 1 base, and 10 bases separated the two germline ends. This CDR3 spans 15 amino acids. Per germline, CDR1 LNHDA and CDR2 SQIVND (reference sequence). The CDR3 region is CASSIGGVVQETQYF. The CDR3 DNA reads TGTGCCAGTAGTATAGGAGGGGTCGTCCAAGAGACCCAGTACTTC.

The rearrangement joins TRBV7-9 to TRBJ1-5; D gene unclear. Trimming removed 4 bases from V and 6 bases from J, with 7 bases in between. This CDR3 is 12 amino acids long. Germline loops: CDR1 SEHNR, CDR2 FQNEAQ (reference sequence). The chain's CDR3 is CASSSQFQPQHF. The CDR3 DNA follows: TGTGCCAGCAGCTCCCAATTTCAGCCCCAGCATTTT.

V gene TRBV7-3 combines with J gene TRBJ2-1; no definite D call. Trimming took 5 bases from V and 9 from J, leaving 14 bases between them. CDR1 and CDR2 from the germline V gene are SGHTA and FQGTGA. The CDR3 covers 13 residues. The CDR3 region is CASSPNSPGEQFF. Written as DNA, the CDR3 is TGTGCCAGCAGCCCTAACTCCCCGGGTGAGCAGTTCTTC.

The CDR3 DNA reads TGTGCCAGCAGTGAAGGAGTGGCGGCGGGAGCGGCCTACGAGCAGTACTTC. Its protein is CASSEGVAAGAAYEQYF. V and J are TRBV6-1 and TRBJ2-7; 7 bases map to TRBD2. With 1 base clipped from V and 2 bases from J, the junction kept 11 bases outside the gene matches. The CDR3 is made up of 17 amino acids. Germline loops: CDR1 MNHNS, CDR2 SASEGT.

V usage is TRBV14 and J usage is TRBJ2-1; the match to TRBD2 covers 11 bases. Looked up from germline, CDR1 is SGHDN and CDR2 is FVKESK. J gave up 4 bases and V 4 bases, and 3 bases lay outside the gene matches. The CDR3 has 15 amino acids. For the CDR3, the DNA is TGTGCCAGCAGCCCTACTAGCGGGAGTTACAATGAGCAGTTCTTC. Translating it yields CASSPTSGSYNEQFF.

The chain couples TRBV27 to TRBJ2-7, with 8 bases aligning to TRBD2. The V segment lost 7 bases and the J segment 3 bases; nucleotides outside the gene matches: 14. CDR1 and CDR2 (germline): MNHEY, SMNVEV (reference sequence). The CDR3 has 16 amino acids. CDR3 in amino acids: CASKGLAGLAGYEQYF. CDR3 DNA sequence: TGTGCCAGCAAAGGACTTGCCGGTCTAGCGGGCTACGAGCAGTACTTC.

This chain joins TRBV5-4 and TRBJ1-2; D remains ambiguous. CDR1 and CDR2 (germline): SGHNT, YYREEE (reference sequence). V was trimmed by 0 bases and J by 7 bases, leaving 13 bases between them. CDR3 length equals 14 residues. CDR3 amino acids: CASSLGPLLGGYTF. Here the CDR3 DNA reads TGTGCCAGCAGCTTGGGACCGCTCCTGGGTGGCTACACCTTC.

The chain employs TRBV7-9 and TRBJ2-1, with 7 bases aligning to TRBD2. With V trimmed by 1 base and J by 5 bases, 5 bases remained unmatched. CDR1 is SEHNR, CDR2 FQNEAQ, per germline (reference sequence). The CDR3 has 15 residues. The DNA for the CDR3 is TGTGCCAGCAGCTTAGGGCTAGCGGTAGACAATGAGCAGTTCTTC. This gives the protein CASSLGLAVDNEQFF.

The chain recombines TRBV9 with TRBJ1-1; D uncertain. Trimming shortened V by 2 bases and J by 3 bases, and 8 bases separated the two germline ends. The CDR3 sequence is 13 residues long. Germline V gives CDR1 SGDLS, CDR2 YYNGEE. The CDR3 nucleotides read TGTGCCAGCAGCGTCTTGGTGTACACTGAAGCTTTCTTT. Encoded protein: CASSVLVYTEAFF.

V and J are TRBV28 and TRBJ1-2, with TRBD1 matching over 7 bases. With 6 bases clipped from V and 5 bases from J, the junction kept 9 bases outside the gene matches. CDR3 size: 14 residues. Germline-derived CDR1 and CDR2 are MDHEN and SYDVKM. The chain's CDR3 is CASSRGEQGYGYTF. CDR3 sequence (DNA): TGTGCCAGCAGCCGAGGGGAACAGGGGTATGGCTACACCTTC.

V usage is TRBV6-6 and J usage is TRBJ2-7; 7 nucleotides line up with TRBD1. Germline values: CDR1 MNHNY, CDR2 SVGAGI (reference sequence). This CDR3 has 15 residues. After removal of 0 bases from V and 3 bases from J, the junction contained 5 bases not matched to a gene. CDR3 sequence (DNA): TGTGCCAGCAGTTACTCGACAGGGTGGTTCTACGAGCAGTACTTC. Its translation: CASSYSTGWFYEQYF.

For the CDR3, the DNA is TGTGCCAGCAGCTTAGGGCAGGGGGCGGCAGATACGCAGTATTTT. Its protein product is CASSLGQGAADTQYF. The V gene is TRBV7-6, the J gene TRBJ2-3; 8 nucleotides match TRBD1. CDR1 SGHVS and CDR2 FNYEAQ come from the germline V gene. The ends lost 1 base at V and 4 bases at J; junction bases unmatched: 4. The CDR3 runs to 15 residues.

The chain combines TRBV19 with TRBJ2-5; D may match TRBD1 or TRBD2 (5 bases each). Per the germline V gene, CDR1 is LNHDA and CDR2 is SQIVND (reference sequence). This CDR3 has 15 residues. V was shortened by 7 bases and J by 5 bases, with 20 bases between the two germline ends. The CDR3 nucleotides are TGTGCCAGTACACGGATGGGGGATCCGGCTGAGACCCAGTACTTC. Protein sequence: CASTRMGDPAETQYF. The variable domain in full, completed from reference TRBV19 and TRBJ2-5, reads DGGITQSPKYLFRKEGQNVTLSCEQNLNHDAMYWYRQDPGQGLRLIYYSQIVNDFQKGDIAEGYSVSREKKESFPLTVTSAQKNPTAFYLCASTRMGDPAETQYFGPGTRLLVL.

The chain employs TRBV5-5 and TRBJ2-2; D gene unclear. The CDR3 covers 18 residues. The V and J ends lost 5 bases and 0 bases respectively, with 20 bases between them. Germline values: CDR1 SGHKS, CDR2 YYEKEE (reference sequence). CDR3 DNA: TGTGCCAGCAGACTGTCTTTCCTAATCACTGCGAACACCGGGGAGCTGTTTTTT. Its protein is CASRLSFLITANTGELFF.

This clone was detected only a few times. This sequence joins TRBV4-1 and TRBJ1-5; no reliable D call. The CDR3 contains 15 residues. Germline loops: CDR1 MGHRA, CDR2 YSYEKL. Trimming left V 5 bases short and J 2 bases short, with 13 bases between. In DNA, the CDR3 is TGCGCCAGCAGCGAAGGGTTCGTCGGCAATCAGCCCCAGCATTTT. This gives the protein CASSEGFVGNQPQHF.

J is TRBJ2-1 and V is TRBV21-1; the table's D call of TRBD2 was not tested on the DNA. TRBV21-1 is given as a pseudogene. CDR3 length equals 14 residues. In DNA, the CDR3 is TGTGCCAGCAGCAAACCGAAAGGGTACCGGGGGCAGTTCTTC. Protein sequence: CASSKPKGYRGQFF.

This clone was counted once. The V and J genes are TRBV5-1 and TRBJ2-5, with D maybe TRBD1 (6 bases). The CDR3 covers 13 residues. The V end was cut by 6 bases, the J end by 2 bases, with 11 bases between. From germline, CDR1 is SGHRS and CDR2 YFSETQ. The CDR3, as DNA: TGCGCCAGCACCGGGACACTTCAAGAGACCCAGTACTTC. This sequence encodes CASTGTLQETQYF.

This chain connects TRBV5-4 to TRBJ2-5; TRBD1 might be the D (6 bases). The CDR3 runs to 14 residues. Trimming pared 0 bases from V and 5 bases from J, leaving 11 bases between. Germline V gives CDR1 SGHNT, CDR2 YYREEE (reference sequence). The DNA for the CDR3 is TGTGCCAGCAGCTTGGGGGGGCGCGAGGAGACCCAGTACTTC. As protein: CASSLGGREETQYF. Filled out from reference TRBV5-4 and TRBJ2-5, the complete variable domain reads ETGVTQSPTHLIKTRGQQVTLRCSSQSGHNTVSWYQQALGQGPQFIFQYYREEENGRGNFPPRFSGLQFPNYSSELNVNALELDDSALYLCASSLGGREETQYFGPGTRLLVL.

V is TRBV10-1 and J is TRBJ1-1; D is unclear. Germline V gene sequence: CDR1 WNHNN, CDR2 SYGVQD (reference sequence). The CDR3 runs 14 residues. The V gene lost 0 bases and the J gene lost 0 bases, with 5 bases spanning the gap. The CDR3 sequence is CASSESSVNTEAFF. The CDR3 DNA reads TGCGCCAGCAGTGAGTCGAGTGTGAACACTGAAGCTTTCTTT.

The chain carries TRBV9 and TRBJ2-3; D is perhaps TRBD1 (5 bases). Trimming removed 0 bases at V and 0 bases at J, with 11 bases between. The germline V gene encodes CDR1 SGDLS and CDR2 YYNGEE. This CDR3 spans 16 amino acids. The CDR3 spells CASSVDAGPSTDTQYF. CDR3 bases: TGTGCCAGCAGCGTAGACGCAGGGCCTAGCACAGATACGCAGTATTTT.

The chain is built from TRBV19 and TRBJ1-1; 9 nucleotides align to TRBD1. The CDR3 extends over 15 amino acids. CDR1 and CDR2 (germline): LNHDA, SQIVND (reference sequence). Unmatched junction bases numbered 9, after V lost 6 bases and J lost 4 bases. CDR3 sequence reads: CASRTIQGAVTEAFF. CDR3 nucleotide sequence: TGTGCCAGTAGAACAATACAGGGGGCGGTCACTGAAGCTTTCTTT.

As concerns this clone: One end of the junction fails to match germline, which may point to a read error. At the DNA level, this CDR3 is encoded by other sequences in the same sample as well. The chain has TRBV19 and TRBJ1-1; a possible D gene is TRBD1 (6 bases). CDR3 size: 13 residues. CDR1 and CDR2 from the germline V gene are LNHDA and SQIVND (reference sequence). The CDR3 spells CASKVRGATEAFF. In nucleotides, the CDR3 is TGCGCCAGTAAGGTACGGGGGGCCACTGAAGCTTTCTTT.

This clone was observed a single time. J is TRBJ2-3 and V is TRBV7-8; TRBD1 matches 10 bases. The CDR3 is made up of 16 amino acids. Germline V gene sequence: CDR1 SGHVS, CDR2 FQNEAQ. Trimming at V came to 8 bases and at J to 0 bases, leaving 8 bases not matched to a gene. DNA of the CDR3: TGTGCCAGCTCTTTCGACAGGGGGCTGAGCACAGATACGCAGTATTTT. It yields the protein CASSFDRGLSTDTQYF.